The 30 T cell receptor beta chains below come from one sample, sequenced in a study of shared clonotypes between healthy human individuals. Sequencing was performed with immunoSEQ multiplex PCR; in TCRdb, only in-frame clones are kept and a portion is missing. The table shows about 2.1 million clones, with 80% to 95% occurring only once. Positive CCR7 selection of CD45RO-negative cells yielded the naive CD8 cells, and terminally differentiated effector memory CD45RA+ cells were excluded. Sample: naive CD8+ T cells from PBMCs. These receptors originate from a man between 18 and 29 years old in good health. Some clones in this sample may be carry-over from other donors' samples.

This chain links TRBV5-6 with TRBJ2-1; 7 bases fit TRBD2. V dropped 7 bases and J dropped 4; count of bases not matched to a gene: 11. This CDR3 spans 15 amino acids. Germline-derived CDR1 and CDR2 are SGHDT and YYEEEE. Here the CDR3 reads CASSHGAGVYNEQFF. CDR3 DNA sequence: TGTGCCAGCTCCCACGGGGCGGGGGTTTACAATGAGCAGTTCTTC.

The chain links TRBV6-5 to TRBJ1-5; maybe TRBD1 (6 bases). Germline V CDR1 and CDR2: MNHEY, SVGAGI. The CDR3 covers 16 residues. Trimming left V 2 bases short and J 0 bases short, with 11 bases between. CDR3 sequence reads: CASSYGGPYSNQPQHF. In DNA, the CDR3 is TGTGCCAGCAGTTACGGGGGCCCCTATAGCAATCAGCCCCAGCATTTT.

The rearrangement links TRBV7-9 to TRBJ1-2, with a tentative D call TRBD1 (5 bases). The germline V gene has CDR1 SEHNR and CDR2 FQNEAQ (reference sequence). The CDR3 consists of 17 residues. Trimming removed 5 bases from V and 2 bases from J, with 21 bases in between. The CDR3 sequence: CASSPHLGGAGNYGYTF. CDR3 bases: TGTGCCAGCAGCCCCCATCTTGGAGGGGCCGGGAACTATGGCTACACCTTC.

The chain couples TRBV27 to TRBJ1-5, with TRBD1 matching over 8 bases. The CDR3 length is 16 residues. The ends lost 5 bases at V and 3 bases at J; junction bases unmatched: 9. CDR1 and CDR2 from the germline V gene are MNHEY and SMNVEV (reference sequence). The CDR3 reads CASSPSQGEVNQPQHF. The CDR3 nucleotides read TGTGCCAGCAGTCCCTCACAGGGGGAGGTCAATCAGCCCCAGCATTTT.

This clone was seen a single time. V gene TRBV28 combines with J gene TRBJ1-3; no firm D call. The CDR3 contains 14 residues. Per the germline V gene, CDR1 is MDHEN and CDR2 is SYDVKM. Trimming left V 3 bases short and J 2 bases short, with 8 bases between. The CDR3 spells CASSFWRAGNTIYF. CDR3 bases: TGTGCCAGCAGTTTCTGGAGGGCTGGAAACACCATATATTTT.

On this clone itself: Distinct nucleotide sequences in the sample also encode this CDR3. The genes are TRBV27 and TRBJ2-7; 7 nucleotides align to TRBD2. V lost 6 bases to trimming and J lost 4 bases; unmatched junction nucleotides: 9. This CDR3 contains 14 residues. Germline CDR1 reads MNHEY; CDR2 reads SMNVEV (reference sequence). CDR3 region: CASSPLAGVYEQYF. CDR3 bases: TGTGCCAGCAGCCCTCTGGCGGGAGTTTACGAGCAGTACTTC.

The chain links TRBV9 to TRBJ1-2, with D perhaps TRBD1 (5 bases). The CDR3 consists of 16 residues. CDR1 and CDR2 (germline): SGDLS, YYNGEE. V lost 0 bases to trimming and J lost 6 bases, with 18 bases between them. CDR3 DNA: TGTGCCAGCAGCGTAGGTTTGGGACCGGGCCCAGATGGCTACACCTTC. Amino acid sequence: CASSVGLGPGPDGYTF.

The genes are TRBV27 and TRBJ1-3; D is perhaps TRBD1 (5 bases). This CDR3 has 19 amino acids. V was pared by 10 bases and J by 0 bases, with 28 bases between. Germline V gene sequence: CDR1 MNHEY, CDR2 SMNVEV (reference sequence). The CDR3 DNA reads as TGTGCCACCCAAAAAAGCGGCCCGGGACGGTTCAGCTCTGGAAACACCATATATTTT. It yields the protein CATQKSGPGRFSSGNTIYF.

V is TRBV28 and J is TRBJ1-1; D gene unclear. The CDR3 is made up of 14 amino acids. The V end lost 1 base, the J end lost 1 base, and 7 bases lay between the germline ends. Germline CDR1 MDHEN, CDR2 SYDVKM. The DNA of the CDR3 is TGTGCCAGCAGTTTATTGCATGGGAACACTGAAGCTTTCTTT. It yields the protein CASSLLHGNTEAFF.

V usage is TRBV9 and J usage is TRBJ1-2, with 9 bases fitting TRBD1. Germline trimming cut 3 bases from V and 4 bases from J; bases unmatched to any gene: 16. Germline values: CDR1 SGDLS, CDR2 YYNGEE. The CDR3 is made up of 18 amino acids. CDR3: CASSASRDRVEKGYGYTF. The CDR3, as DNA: TGTGCCAGCAGCGCCTCCCGGGACAGGGTGGAGAAGGGCTATGGCTACACCTTC.

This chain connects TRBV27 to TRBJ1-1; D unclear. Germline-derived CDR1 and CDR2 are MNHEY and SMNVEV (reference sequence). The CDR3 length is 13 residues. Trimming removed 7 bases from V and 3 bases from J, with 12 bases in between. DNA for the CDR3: TGTGCCAGCACCCCATCATTTTACACTGAAGCTTTCTTT. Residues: CASTPSFYTEAFF.

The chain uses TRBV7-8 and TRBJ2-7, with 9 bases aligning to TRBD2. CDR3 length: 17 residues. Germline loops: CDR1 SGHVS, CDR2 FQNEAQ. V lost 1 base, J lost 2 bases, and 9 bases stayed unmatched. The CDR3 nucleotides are TGTGCCAGCAGCTTAGACGGGCGAGCGGGAGGAGCCTACGAGCAGTACTTC. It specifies CASSLDGRAGGAYEQYF.

The CDR3 loop reads CAISVREGDETQYF. The CDR3 DNA reads as TGTGCCATCAGTGTTCGGGAGGGAGACGAGACCCAGTACTTC. V is TRBV10-3 and J is TRBJ2-5, with 8 bases that match TRBD2. The CDR3 consists of 14 residues. The trim removed 4 bases at V and 5 bases at J, leaving 6 bases unmatched. Germline loops: CDR1 ENHRY, CDR2 SYGVKD.

The CDR3 spells CASSFYDWGAQNGYTF. For the CDR3, the DNA is TGTGCCAGCAGCTTTTACGATTGGGGGGCGCAAAATGGCTACACCTTC. This chain uses TRBV5-6 with TRBJ1-2, with TRBD1 as a possible D gene (6 bases). Trimming cost V 2 bases and J 6 bases, with 20 bases left between them. This CDR3 contains 16 residues. The germline V gene encodes CDR1 SGHDT and CDR2 YYEEEE.

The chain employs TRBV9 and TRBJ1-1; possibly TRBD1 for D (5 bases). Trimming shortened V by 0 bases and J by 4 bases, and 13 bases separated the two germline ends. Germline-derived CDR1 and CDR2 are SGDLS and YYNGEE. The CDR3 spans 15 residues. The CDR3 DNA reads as TGTGCCAGCAGCGTAGGGGTTAGGGGACCCACTGAAGCTTTCTTT. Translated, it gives CASSVGVRGPTEAFF.

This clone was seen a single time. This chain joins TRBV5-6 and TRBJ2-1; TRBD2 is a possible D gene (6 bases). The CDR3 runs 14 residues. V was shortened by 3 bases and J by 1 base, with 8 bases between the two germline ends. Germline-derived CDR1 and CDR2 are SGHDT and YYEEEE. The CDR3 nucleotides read TGTGCCAGCAGCTGGGGGACTTCCTACAATGAGCAGTTCTTC. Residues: CASSWGTSYNEQFF.

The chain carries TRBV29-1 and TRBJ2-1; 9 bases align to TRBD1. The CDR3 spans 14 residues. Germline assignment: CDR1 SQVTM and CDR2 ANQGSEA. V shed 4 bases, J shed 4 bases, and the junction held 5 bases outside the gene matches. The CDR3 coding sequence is TGCAGCGTTGCCGGGACAGGGAAATACAATGAGCAGTTCTTC. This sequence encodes CSVAGTGKYNEQFF.

The CDR3 DNA reads TGCGCCAGCAGCCAAGACGTCCTTCAGAATTTCGACAATGAGCAGTTCTTC. This translates into CASSQDVLQNFDNEQFF. The rearrangement joins TRBV4-1 to TRBJ2-1; the D is unclear. Trimming shortened V by 0 bases and J by 5 bases, and 17 bases separated the two germline ends. From germline, CDR1 is MGHRA and CDR2 YSYEKL. The CDR3 runs to 17 residues.

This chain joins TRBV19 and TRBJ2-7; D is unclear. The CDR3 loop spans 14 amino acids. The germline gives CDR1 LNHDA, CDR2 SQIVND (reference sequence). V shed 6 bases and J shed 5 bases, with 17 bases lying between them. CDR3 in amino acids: CASRVRHTAHEQYF. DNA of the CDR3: TGTGCCAGTAGGGTTCGACATACTGCTCACGAGCAGTACTTC.

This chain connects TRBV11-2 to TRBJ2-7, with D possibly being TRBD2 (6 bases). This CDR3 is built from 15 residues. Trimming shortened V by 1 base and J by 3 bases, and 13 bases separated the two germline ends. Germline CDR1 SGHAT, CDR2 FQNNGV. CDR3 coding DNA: TGTGCCAGCAGCTTAGGGGGGACTTATTTCTACGAGCAGTACTTC. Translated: CASSLGGTYFYEQYF.

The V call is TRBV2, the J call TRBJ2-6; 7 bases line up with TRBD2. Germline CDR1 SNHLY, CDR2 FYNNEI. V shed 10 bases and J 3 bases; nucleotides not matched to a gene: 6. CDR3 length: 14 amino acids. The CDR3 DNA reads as TGTGCCATCCCCCGGGAGGATGGGGCCAACGTCCTGACTTTC. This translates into CAIPREDGANVLTF. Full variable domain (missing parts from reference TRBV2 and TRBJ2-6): EPEVTQTPSHQVTQMGQEVILRCVPISNHLYFYWYRQILGQKVEFLVSFYNNEISEKSEIFDDQFSVERPDGSNFTLKIRSTKLEDSAMYFCAIPREDGANVLTFGAGSRLTVL.

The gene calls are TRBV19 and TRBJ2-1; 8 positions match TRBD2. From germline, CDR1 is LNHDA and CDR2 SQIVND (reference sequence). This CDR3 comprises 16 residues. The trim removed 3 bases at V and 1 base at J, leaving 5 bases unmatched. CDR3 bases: TGTGCCAGTAGTATGGTAGCGGGACTTTCCTACAATGAGCAGTTCTTC. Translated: CASSMVAGLSYNEQFF.

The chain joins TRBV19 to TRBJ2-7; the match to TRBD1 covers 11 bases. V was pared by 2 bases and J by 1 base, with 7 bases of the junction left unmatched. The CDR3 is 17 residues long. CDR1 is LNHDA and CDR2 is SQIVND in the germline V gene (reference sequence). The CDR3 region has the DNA TGTGCCAGTAGTATAAAGGGAGGACAGGGGGCGTCCTACGAGCAGTACTTC. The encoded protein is CASSIKGGQGASYEQYF.

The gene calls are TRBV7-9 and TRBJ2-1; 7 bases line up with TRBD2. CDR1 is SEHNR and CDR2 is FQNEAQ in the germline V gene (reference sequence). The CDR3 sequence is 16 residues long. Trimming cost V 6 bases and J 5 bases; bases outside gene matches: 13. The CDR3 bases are TGTGCCAGCAGTAATTTCGGGGGAGGGCCCAACAATGAGCAGTTCTTC. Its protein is CASSNFGGGPNNEQFF.

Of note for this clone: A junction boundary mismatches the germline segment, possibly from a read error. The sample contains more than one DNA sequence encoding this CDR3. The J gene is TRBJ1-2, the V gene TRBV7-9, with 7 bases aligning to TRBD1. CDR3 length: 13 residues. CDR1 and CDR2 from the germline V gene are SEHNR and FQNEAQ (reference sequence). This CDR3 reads CASSLGGGYGYTF. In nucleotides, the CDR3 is TGTGCCAGCAGTTTAGGGGGCGGCTATGGCTACACCTTC. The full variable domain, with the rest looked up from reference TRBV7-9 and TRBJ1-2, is DTGVSQNPRHKITKRGQNVTFRCDPISEHNRLYWYRQTLGQGPEFLTYFQNEAQLEKSRLLSDRFSAERPKGSFSTLEIQRTEQGDSAMYLCASSLGGGYGYTFGSGTRLTVV.

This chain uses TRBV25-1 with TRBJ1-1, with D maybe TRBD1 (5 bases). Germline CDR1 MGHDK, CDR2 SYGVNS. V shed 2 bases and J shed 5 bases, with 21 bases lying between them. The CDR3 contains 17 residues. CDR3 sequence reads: CASSEGETAWGGTEAFF. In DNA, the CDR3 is TGTGCCAGCAGTGAAGGTGAGACAGCGTGGGGGGGGACTGAAGCTTTCTTT.

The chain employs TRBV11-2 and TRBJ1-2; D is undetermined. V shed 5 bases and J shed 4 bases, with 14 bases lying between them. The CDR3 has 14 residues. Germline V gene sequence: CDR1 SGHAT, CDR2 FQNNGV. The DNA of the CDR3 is TGTGCCAGCAGCGGATGGACTGACCCCTATGGCTACACCTTC. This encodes CASSGWTDPYGYTF.

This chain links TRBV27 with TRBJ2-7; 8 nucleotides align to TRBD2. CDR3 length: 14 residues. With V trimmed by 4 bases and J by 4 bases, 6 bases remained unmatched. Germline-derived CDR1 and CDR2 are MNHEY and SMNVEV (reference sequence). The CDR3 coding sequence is TGTGCCAGCAGTTCCGGGAGGGCCTTGTACGAGCAGTACTTC. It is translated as CASSSGRALYEQYF.

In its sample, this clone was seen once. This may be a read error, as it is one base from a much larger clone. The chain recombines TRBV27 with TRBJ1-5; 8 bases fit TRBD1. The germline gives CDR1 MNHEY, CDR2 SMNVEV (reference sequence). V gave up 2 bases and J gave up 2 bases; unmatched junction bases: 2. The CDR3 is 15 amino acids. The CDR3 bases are TGTGCCAGCAGTTTAGCGACAGGGGGCAATCAGCCCCAGCATTTT. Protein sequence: CASSLATGGNQPQHF.

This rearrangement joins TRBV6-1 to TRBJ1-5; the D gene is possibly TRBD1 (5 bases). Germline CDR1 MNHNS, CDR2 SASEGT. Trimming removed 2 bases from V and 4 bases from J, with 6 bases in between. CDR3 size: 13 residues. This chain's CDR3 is CASSEQGNQPQHF. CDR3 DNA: TGTGCCAGCAGTGAACAGGGAAATCAGCCCCAGCATTTT.